The T cell receptor (beta chain) under discussion was sequenced for a study of naive and memory T cell subsets. An oligonucleotide containing a UMI was ligated to the 3' end of TCR cDNA. Unsorted total RNA, roughly 1 to 1000 ng, was DNase treated before reverse transcription. V lost 0 bases and J lost 7, with 4 bases in between. The CDR3 contains 12 residues. Germline CDR1 and CDR2: SGDLS and YYNGEE. Four PCR rounds used nested alpha and beta constant region primers plus the SP2 primer. Blood and skin TCR RNA was reverse transcribed with alpha and beta constant primers. Each CDR3 protein is one row after TCRdb ran MiXCR on the UMI-ligation and nested PCR reads. Here the sample spans fewer than 30,000 distinct CDR3 sequences, 5% to 5.5% being singletons.

The rearrangement links TRBV9 to TRBJ2-2, with D uncertain. This receptor was identified in an adult in good health. Sequenced sample: blood. The CDR3, as DNA: TGTGCCAGCAGCGTAGCTCTCGGGGAGCTGTTTTTT. Translated, it gives CASSVALGELFF.